This passage covers 13 T cell receptor beta chains from one sample sequenced in a study of blood T cell repertoires in COVID-19. Measured with immunoSEQ multiplex PCR; TCRdb has only the in-frame clones, and not every one. This sample has over 200,000 clones, with 70% to 85% found just once. The sequenced sample was PBMCs or T cells enriched from blood (not recorded which). The receptors stem from a man aged 55 to 70 who had recovered from COVID-19.

This chain uses TRBV9 with TRBJ1-3, with D maybe TRBD1 (5 bases). Germline CDR1 is SGDLS and CDR2 is YYNGEE. Trimming removed 4 bases at V and 0 bases at J, with 14 bases between. CDR3 length: 16 residues. CDR3 amino acids: CASSPGLVNSGNTIYF. The CDR3 coding sequence is TGTGCCAGCAGCCCGGGACTAGTCAACTCTGGAAACACCATATATTTT.

The chain has TRBV24-1 and TRBJ2-1; 7 bases agree with TRBD1. This CDR3 is built from 16 residues. V dropped 7 bases and J dropped 3; count of bases not matched to a gene: 11. Germline lookup yields CDR1 KGHDR and CDR2 SFDVKD. CDR3 bases: TGTGCCACCAGGTCGTTTGGGGACAGCCGCTACAATGAGCAGTTCTTC. Amino acid sequence: CATRSFGDSRYNEQFF.

The V call is TRBV6-5, the J call TRBJ2-5; TRBD1 might be the D (6 bases). The CDR3 is 15 amino acids. V lost 4 bases to trimming and J lost 5 bases, with 17 bases between them. Germline CDR1 is MNHEY and CDR2 is SVGAGI. CDR3 protein: CASSSSGTLMETQYF. In DNA, the CDR3 is TGTGCCAGCAGTTCTTCCGGGACACTGATGGAGACCCAGTACTTC.

The chain combines TRBV11-3 with TRBJ1-1; a weak D match, TRBD1 (5 bases). Per the germline V gene, CDR1 is SGHNT and CDR2 is YENEEA. V dropped 5 bases and J dropped 0 bases, with 13 bases sitting between them. The CDR3 loop spans 15 amino acids. The CDR3 here is CASSPQTVMNTEAFF. The CDR3 nucleotides read TGTGCCAGCAGCCCTCAGACAGTCATGAACACTGAAGCTTTCTTT.

The rearrangement joins TRBV4-3 to TRBJ2-5, with 13 bases fitting TRBD2. Unmatched junction bases numbered 3, after V lost 4 bases and J lost 4 bases. Germline assignment: CDR1 LGHNA and CDR2 YSLEER. The CDR3 totals 15 residues. The CDR3 reads CASSPGTSGVETQYF. Written as DNA, the CDR3 is TGCGCCAGCAGCCCGGGGACTAGCGGGGTAGAGACCCAGTACTTC.

This clone was seen only a few times. The identical CDR3 is also encoded by other nucleotide sequences in the sample. The J gene is TRBJ2-7, the V gene TRBV7-8; tentatively, D is TRBD1 (7 bases). Trimming removed 2 bases from V and 3 bases from J, with 14 bases in between. This CDR3 spans 15 amino acids. Germline V CDR1 and CDR2: SGHVS, FQNEAQ. CDR3 sequence (DNA): TGTGCCAGCAGCTTACGGGGGCGGGACAGCTACGAGCAGTACTTC. This sequence encodes CASSLRGRDSYEQYF.

The chain joins TRBV10-1 to TRBJ1-1; D may be TRBD1 (5 bases). V lost 6 bases and J lost 2, with 7 bases in between. Germline lookup yields CDR1 WNHNN and CDR2 SYGVQD (reference sequence). The CDR3 extends over 12 amino acids. The CDR3 DNA reads as TGCGCCAGCAGAACAGGTAACACTGAAGCTTTCTTT. Amino acids: CASRTGNTEAFF.

The DNA of the CDR3 is TGTGCCAGTAGTATTTCCGGGTTTAATGAAAAACTGTTTTTT. Its protein product is CASSISGFNEKLFF. V usage is TRBV19 and J usage is TRBJ1-4; D is ambiguous. The CDR3 totals 14 residues. Per germline, CDR1 LNHDA and CDR2 SQIVND (reference sequence). Trimming shortened V by 3 bases and J by 4 bases, and 9 bases separated the two germline ends.

The chain couples TRBV7-2 to TRBJ1-4, with 8 bases aligning to TRBD1. Trimming removed 5 bases from V and 7 bases from J; junction bases left unmatched: 6. This CDR3 has 14 amino acids. Germline assignment: CDR1 SGHTA and CDR2 FQGNSA. The CDR3 sequence is CASSTGTGVEKLFF. CDR3 DNA sequence: TGTGCCAGCAGCACCGGGACAGGTGTTGAAAAACTGTTTTTT.

The chain carries TRBV18 and TRBJ1-1; 8 nucleotides agree with TRBD1. The CDR3 sequence is 16 residues long. Trimming removed 2 bases from V and 4 bases from J; junction bases left unmatched: 9. CDR1 and CDR2 (germline): KGHSH, LQKENI. The CDR3 reads CASSPRQGLRTTEAFF. CDR3 in DNA: TGTGCCAGCTCACCAAGACAGGGGCTACGGACCACTGAAGCTTTCTTT. Combining the CDR3 with reference TRBV18 and TRBJ1-1 gives the whole variable domain NAGVMQNPRHLVRRRGQEARLRCSPMKGHSHVYWYRQLPEEGLKFMVYLQKENIIDESGMPKERFSAEFPKEGPSILRIQQVVRGDSAAYFCASSPRQGLRTTEAFFGQGTRLTVV.

This clone appeared a single time. The same CDR3 is also encoded by other DNA sequences in this sample. The genes are TRBV5-1 and TRBJ1-1; 8 nucleotides align to TRBD1. Germline V gene lookup returns CDR1 SGHRS and CDR2 YFSETQ. The CDR3 sequence is 14 residues long. V lost 2 bases and J lost 5; bases outside the gene matches: 5. The CDR3, as DNA: TGCGCCAGCAGCTTAGGGACAGGTAGAACTGAAGCTTTCTTT. It specifies CASSLGTGRTEAFF.

The sample holds one count of this clone. The rearrangement uses TRBV28 and TRBJ2-1, with 8 bases fitting TRBD2. Germline CDR1 MDHEN, CDR2 SYDVKM. The CDR3 loop spans 16 amino acids. With V trimmed by 5 bases and J by 3 bases, 9 bases remained unmatched. CDR3 sequence (DNA): TGTGCCAGCAGTCTAATCAGCGGGGGTTACTACAATGAGCAGTTCTTC. Its translation: CASSLISGGYYNEQFF.

The CDR3 protein is CASSERQPNTEAFF. In DNA, the CDR3 is TGCGCCAGCAGCGAGCGACAGCCGAACACTGAAGCTTTCTTT. The chain joins TRBV4-3 to TRBJ1-1, with D perhaps TRBD1 (5 bases). V lost 5 bases to trimming and J lost 1 base, with 11 bases between them. Per germline, CDR1 LGHNA and CDR2 YSLEER. The CDR3 is 14 amino acids.